What follows is one T cell receptor beta chain and its context. The data belong to a study of blood T cell repertoires in COVID-19. Study summary: In each case, the material was cDNA or gDNA derived from T cells, B-cell-depleted T cells, or PBMCs.

Source study methods: The authors estimated nucleated cell counts from reference gene primer amplification. Only in-frame clones appear in the TCRdb table, and some are missing; sequencing was by immunoSEQ multiplex PCR. For V, J and clone size, that table is used; D and trimming come from the DNA. The sample lists approximately 270,000 clones; approximately 90% were seen once. V shed 7 bases, J shed 3 bases, and the junction held 14 bases outside the gene matches. There are 17 residues in the CDR3. Germline V gives CDR1 SGHTA, CDR2 FQGNSA. Enrollees, about 18 to 95 years old, lived in 20 to 25 US areas. Participants' own reports of clinical history determined their cohort assignment.

Source material: PBMCs or T cells enriched from blood (not recorded which). The TCR sequence derives from a man between 35 and 55 years old who had been exposed to COVID-19. The chain has TRBV7-2 and TRBJ1-2, with 10 nucleotides matching TRBD1. CDR3 DNA sequence: TGTGCCAGCAATCCCGGGACAGGGGCGTTTCATTACTATGGCTACACCTTC. The encoded protein is CASNPGTGAFHYYGYTF.